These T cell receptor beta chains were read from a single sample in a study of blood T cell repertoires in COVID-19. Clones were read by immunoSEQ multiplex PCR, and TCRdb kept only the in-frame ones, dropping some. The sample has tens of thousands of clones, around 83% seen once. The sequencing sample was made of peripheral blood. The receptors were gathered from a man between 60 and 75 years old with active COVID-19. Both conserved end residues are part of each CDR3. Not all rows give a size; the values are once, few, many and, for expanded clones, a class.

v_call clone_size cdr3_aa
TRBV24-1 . CATSDPAGGGNEQFF
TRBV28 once CASSLRTKYNSPLHF
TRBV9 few CASSVGWGGLAADTQYF
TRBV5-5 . CASSLTSGGAHEQFF
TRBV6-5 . CASSYSARVGGETQYF
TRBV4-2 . CASSQLGFEQYF
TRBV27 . CASSSRGGNSPLHF
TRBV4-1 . CASSQVNLVTYNEQFF
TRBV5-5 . CASSASQRMNTEAFF
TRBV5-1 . CASSRETQGALWSPLHF
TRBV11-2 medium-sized CASSLGTSLSYEQYF
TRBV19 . CASSPGTSYNEQFF
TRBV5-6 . CASSLYGEQYF
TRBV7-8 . CASSYNTGELFF
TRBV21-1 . CASPGQVQNTEAFF
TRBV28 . CASDNSGRGYNEQFF
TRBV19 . CASSIGYRGDNEQFF
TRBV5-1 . CASSLGQRGFNYGYTF
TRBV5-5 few CASSLASREKLFF
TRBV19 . CASSQGLAVPYEQYF
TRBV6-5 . CASQTGVKAEKLFF
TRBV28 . CASAGGKRREKLFF
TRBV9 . CASSVLWTGEDGYTF
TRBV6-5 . CASTLHIPYEQYF
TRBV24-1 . CATSDRGLAGGGYNEQFF
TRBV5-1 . CASSETFLSGTVVGNTIYF
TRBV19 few CASRRGRWDRGQNTEAFF
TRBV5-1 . CASSRPGQGRYEQYF
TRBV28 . CASSFRLAGGDKETQYF
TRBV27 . CASSPAYNEQFF
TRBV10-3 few CAISERTAYEQYF
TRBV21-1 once CASSKGYAGVDDTQYF
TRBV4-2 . CASSQVGDSSRQYF
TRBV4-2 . CASTEGNRGARETQYF
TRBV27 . CASSWDRGQGTGELFF
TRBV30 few CAWSKGLAAGTDTQYF
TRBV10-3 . CAISRDISNQPQHF
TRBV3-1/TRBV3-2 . CASSHRGRQETQYF
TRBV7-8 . CASSHRGGQTNTGELFF
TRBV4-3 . CASSQDLGGRANTEAFF
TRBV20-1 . CSANDRTSYQPQHF
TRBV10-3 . CAISESASNQPQHF